These 5 T cell receptor beta chains were sequenced from one sample in a study of T cell repertoires in cytomegalovirus infection. TCRdb processed the reads anew with MiXCR; each CDR3 protein has one entry. The sample records roughly 230,000 distinct CDR3 sequences, 22% being singletons. The sample consisted of CD8+ T cells from PBMCs. These receptors all come from a human donor in good health (CMV status not recorded). Some clones in this sample may be carry-over from other donors' samples.

This clonotype was seen a handful of times. The V and J genes are TRBV28 and TRBJ2-3; 8 bases agree with TRBD2. Unmatched junction bases numbered 7, after V lost 2 bases and J lost 0 bases. The CDR3 runs 17 residues. CDR1 MDHEN and CDR2 SYDVKM come from the germline V gene. CDR3 sequence reads: CASSLGREGWSTDTQYF. CDR3 DNA sequence: TGTGCCAGCAGTTTAGGACGGGAGGGGTGGAGCACAGATACGCAGTATTTT. Full variable domain (rest looked up from reference TRBV28 and TRBJ2-3): DVKVTQSSRYLVKRTGEKVFLECVQDMDHENMFWYRQDPGLGLRLIYFSYDVKMKEKGDIPEGYSVSREKKERFSLILESASTNQTSMYLCASSLGREGWSTDTQYFGPGTRLTVL.

V usage is TRBV7-4 and J usage is TRBJ2-3, with 7 nucleotides matching TRBD2. This CDR3 has 15 residues. With 6 bases clipped from V and 3 bases from J, the junction kept 9 bases outside the gene matches. Germline CDR1 and CDR2: SGHVT and SQSDAQ. The CDR3: CASRRGSGATDTQYF. The CDR3, as DNA: TGTGCCAGCAGGCGGGGAAGCGGGGCTACAGATACGCAGTATTTT.

The chain is built from TRBV20-1 and TRBJ1-1, with D possibly being TRBD1 (6 bases). The CDR3 runs to 16 residues. Per germline, CDR1 DFQATT and CDR2 SNEGSKA (reference sequence). The V gene lost 0 bases and the J gene lost 4 bases, with 18 bases spanning the gap. CDR3: CSARETGTNFITEAFF. The DNA for the CDR3 is TGCAGTGCTAGAGAGACCGGGACAAATTTTATCACTGAAGCTTTCTTT.

This clonotype was counted only a few times. The chain has TRBV2 and TRBJ2-7; 7 nucleotides align to TRBD2. V lost 0 bases and J lost 7; bases outside the gene matches: 3. The germline V gene has CDR1 SNHLY and CDR2 FYNNEI. This CDR3 has 13 residues. CDR3 sequence reads: CASSEASGVEQYF. The CDR3 DNA reads as TGTGCCAGCAGTGAAGCGAGCGGGGTGGAGCAGTACTTC.

Many counts were recorded for this clonotype. This chain connects TRBV14 to TRBJ2-7; the match to TRBD2 covers 9 bases. The ends lost 3 bases at V and 0 bases at J; junction bases unmatched: 3. The CDR3 covers 15 residues. The V gene's germline CDR1 is SGHDN and CDR2 FVKESK. Here the CDR3 reads CASSHELAGSYEQYF. CDR3 nucleotide sequence: TGTGCCAGCAGCCATGAACTAGCGGGCTCCTACGAGCAGTACTTC.